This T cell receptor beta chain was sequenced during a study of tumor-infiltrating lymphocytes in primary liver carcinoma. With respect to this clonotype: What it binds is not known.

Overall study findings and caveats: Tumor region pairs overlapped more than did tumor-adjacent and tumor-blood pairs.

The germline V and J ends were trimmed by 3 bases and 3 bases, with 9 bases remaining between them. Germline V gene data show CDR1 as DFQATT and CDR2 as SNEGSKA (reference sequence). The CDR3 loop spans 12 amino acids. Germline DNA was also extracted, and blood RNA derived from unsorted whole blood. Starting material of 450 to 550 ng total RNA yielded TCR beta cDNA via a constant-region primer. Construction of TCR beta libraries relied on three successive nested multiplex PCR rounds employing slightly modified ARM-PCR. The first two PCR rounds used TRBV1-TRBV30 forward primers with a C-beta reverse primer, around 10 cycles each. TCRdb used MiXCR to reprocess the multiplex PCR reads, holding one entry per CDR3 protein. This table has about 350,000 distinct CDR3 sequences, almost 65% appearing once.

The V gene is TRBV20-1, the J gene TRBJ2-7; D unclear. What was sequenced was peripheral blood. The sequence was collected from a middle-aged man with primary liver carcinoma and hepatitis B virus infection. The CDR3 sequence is CSASGRFYEQYF. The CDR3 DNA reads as TGCAGTGCTAGTGGCCGCTTCTACGAGCAGTACTTC.